These 25 T cell receptor beta chains were all obtained from the same sample, sequenced in a study of identifying expanded T cells in peripheral blood. Here immunoSEQ multiplex PCR was the method, and the copy in TCRdb shows in-frame clones only, minus some. This repertoire shows over 85,000 clones, 80% to 90% found once; its top ten account for less than 5%. Sequenced: blood. These receptors all stem from a person between 18 and 70 years old in good health.

This rearrangement joins TRBV5-8 to TRBJ1-1, with a possible D match to TRBD1 (6 bases). The CDR3 contains 14 residues. The germline V gene encodes CDR1 SGHTS and CDR2 YDEGEE. Trimming stripped 0 bases from V and 5 bases from J, with 11 bases between. The CDR3 sequence is CASSLGGLRTEAFF. DNA of the CDR3: TGTGCCAGCAGCTTGGGGGGGCTTAGGACTGAAGCTTTCTTT.

This rearrangement joins TRBV6-5 to TRBJ1-2; D is unclear. The CDR3 totals 14 residues. The V end lost 6 bases, the J end lost 2 bases, and 13 bases lay between the germline ends. The V gene's germline CDR1 is MNHEY and CDR2 SVGAGI. CDR3 in DNA: TGTGCCAGCAGCCCCCGGAAGTGGAACTATGGCTACACCTTC. This sequence encodes CASSPRKWNYGYTF.

Ten or more counts support this clone. The chain uses TRBV5-6 and TRBJ2-7; D unclear. V lost 4 bases, J lost 2 bases, and 10 bases lay in between. This CDR3 region has 13 residues. Germline CDR1 is SGHDT and CDR2 is YYEEEE. The CDR3 sequence is CASSPGVPYEQYF. The CDR3 DNA sequence: TGTGCCAGCAGCCCAGGTGTCCCCTACGAGCAGTACTTC.

This clone was observed a single time. The chain employs TRBV2 and TRBJ1-2; 7 bases fit TRBD1. J was trimmed by 4 bases and V by 8 bases; bases with no gene match: 10. The CDR3 sequence is 14 residues long. CDR1 is SNHLY, CDR2 FYNNEI, per germline. CDR3 in amino acids: CASGKGGSFYGYTF. As DNA, the CDR3 is TGTGCCAGCGGGAAAGGGGGCAGCTTCTATGGCTACACCTTC.

The chain recombines TRBV7-2 with TRBJ1-6; maybe TRBD1 (6 bases). The CDR3 is 15 residues long. CDR1 and CDR2 from the germline V gene are SGHTA and FQGNSA. Trimming removed 5 bases at V and 7 bases at J, with 15 bases between. The CDR3: CASSARGTLNSPLHF. CDR3 nucleotide sequence: TGTGCCAGCAGCGCCAGAGGGACACTAAATTCACCCCTCCACTTT.

The gene calls are TRBV7-9 and TRBJ2-2, with D unclear. Trimming shortened V by 5 bases and J by 8 bases, and 21 bases separated the two germline ends. Germline V gene lookup returns CDR1 SEHNR and CDR2 FQNEAQ (reference sequence). CDR3 size: 16 residues. The CDR3 here is CASSPGSSRLVGELFF. CDR3 DNA sequence: TGTGCCAGCAGCCCCGGGTCATCCCGATTAGTGGGGGAGCTGTTTTTT.

The chain joins TRBV11-2 to TRBJ2-7, with D possibly being TRBD2 (6 bases). The V gene's germline CDR1 is SGHAT and CDR2 FQNNGV. Trimming left V 5 bases short and J 3 bases short, with 8 bases between. The CDR3 contains 12 residues. CDR3 DNA sequence: TGTGCCAGCAGCCCCGGGGGCTACGAGCAGTACTTC. Its protein is CASSPGGYEQYF.

V is TRBV7-2 and J is TRBJ2-5, with TRBD2 identical over 7 bases. The V segment lost 6 bases and the J segment 1 base; nucleotides outside the gene matches: 5. The CDR3 is 14 amino acids. CDR1 is SGHTA and CDR2 is FQGNSA in the germline V gene. DNA for the CDR3: TGTGCCAGCAGTTCAGCGGGGTTCCAAGAGACCCAGTACTTC. Translating it yields CASSSAGFQETQYF.

This chain joins TRBV4-3 and TRBJ2-1; 8 bases line up with TRBD1. Per germline, CDR1 LGHNA and CDR2 YSLEER. The J segment lost 12 bases and the V segment lost 1 base, leaving 14 bases of the junction unmatched. The CDR3 spans 16 residues. The CDR3 coding sequence is TGCGCCAGCAGCCAAGGTTCCGGGACAGGTACCCTGGGGCAGTTCTTC. This sequence encodes CASSQGSGTGTLGQFF.

The V call is TRBV11-3, the J call TRBJ1-1; D gene uncertain. Germline V gene data show CDR1 as SGHNT and CDR2 as YENEEA. The V gene lost 0 bases and the J gene lost 2 bases, with 25 bases spanning the gap. This CDR3 comprises 20 residues. CDR3 loop: CASSLDIYFSGRSGNTEAFF. The CDR3 nucleotides are TGTGCCAGCAGCTTAGACATATACTTTTCCGGACGTAGCGGCAACACTGAAGCTTTCTTT.

This clone was recorded only once. The rearrangement joins TRBV6-5 to TRBJ1-2; D is perhaps TRBD1 (6 bases). The germline V gene has CDR1 MNHEY and CDR2 SVGAGI. V was shortened by 6 bases and J by 2 bases, with 10 bases between the two germline ends. This CDR3 is built from 13 residues. This CDR3 is CASRTDRNYGYTF. The CDR3, as DNA: TGTGCCAGCAGGACCGACAGGAACTATGGCTACACCTTC.

The CDR3 here is CASSLELQMTGELFF. CDR3 sequence (DNA): TGTGCCAGCAGCTTAGAGCTCCAAATGACCGGGGAGCTGTTTTTT. The genes are TRBV7-3 and TRBJ2-2; no clear D gene. V was pared by 2 bases and J by 5 bases, with 12 bases between. This CDR3 is built from 15 residues. Germline CDR1 and CDR2: SGHTA and FQGTGA.

V is TRBV30 and J is TRBJ2-5, with a possible D match to TRBD2 (5 bases). V was shortened by 0 bases and J by 5 bases, with 10 bases between the two germline ends. CDR1 is GTSNPN and CDR2 is SVGIG in the germline V gene (reference sequence). The CDR3 length is 13 residues. As DNA, the CDR3 is TGTGCCTGGAGTGTACGGGGTAGCGAGACCCAGTACTTC. Translating it yields CAWSVRGSETQYF.

A few counts support this clone. This rearrangement joins TRBV5-5 to TRBJ1-4; no reliable D call. The CDR3 runs to 13 residues. Germline V lookup: CDR1 SGHKS, CDR2 YYEKEE (reference sequence). Trimming left V 0 bases short and J 8 bases short, with 8 bases between. The CDR3 DNA reads as TGTGCCAGCAGCTTGGTTGGGGTCGAAAAACTGTTTTTT. This gives the protein CASSLVGVEKLFF.

The genes are TRBV2 and TRBJ1-4; 7 nucleotides agree with TRBD1. The CDR3 extends over 14 amino acids. Germline values: CDR1 SNHLY, CDR2 FYNNEI. V lost 4 bases to trimming and J lost 7 bases; unmatched junction nucleotides: 6. The CDR3 spells CASSVEGGGEKLFF. The CDR3 nucleotides are TGTGCCAGCAGTGTTGAAGGGGGCGGTGAAAAACTGTTTTTT.

This clone was found a few times. J is TRBJ2-7 and V is TRBV6-1; perhaps TRBD1 as D (6 bases). Deletions cut 5 bases from V and 4 bases from J, with 12 bases between. The CDR3 runs to 13 residues. Germline CDR1 is MNHNS and CDR2 is SASEGT. The chain's CDR3 is CASSRTAEYEQYF. In DNA, the CDR3 is TGTGCCAGCAGTCGGACAGCCGAATACGAGCAGTACTTC.

The CDR3 DNA reads TGCGCCAGCAGTGAATATTCAGGGGTCACCGGGGAGCTGTTTTTT. Amino acid sequence: CASSEYSGVTGELFF. J is TRBJ2-2 and V is TRBV10-1; D may be TRBD1 (6 bases). Germline V CDR1 and CDR2: WNHNN, SYGVQD (reference sequence). V dropped 3 bases and J dropped 4 bases, with 12 bases sitting between them. The CDR3 length is 15 residues.

The chain combines TRBV5-5 with TRBJ1-5, with 7 bases aligning to TRBD1. From germline, CDR1 is SGHKS and CDR2 YYEKEE (reference sequence). Trimming removed 3 bases from V and 7 bases from J; junction bases left unmatched: 7. The CDR3 covers 14 residues. CDR3: CASSSGQIGQPQHF. The CDR3, as DNA: TGTGCCAGCAGCTCGGGACAGATAGGGCAGCCCCAGCATTTT.

This chain uses TRBV30 with TRBJ2-7; 12 bases fit TRBD1. CDR3 length equals 14 residues. Germline V gives CDR1 GTSNPN, CDR2 SVGIG (reference sequence). V trimming: 0 bases; J trimming: 6 bases; junction bases outside the gene matches: 3. In DNA form, the CDR3 reads TGTGCCTGGAGTGTGGGACAGGGGGCCTTCGAGCAGTACTTC. This codes for CAWSVGQGAFEQYF.

The chain uses TRBV2 and TRBJ1-1, with D uncertain. Germline V CDR1 and CDR2: SNHLY, FYNNEI. V lost 6 bases and J 6 bases, leaving 14 bases between the germline ends. The CDR3 extends over 13 amino acids. CDR3 sequence (DNA): TGTGCCAGCAGGGCGTGGTCGCCGGCTGAAGCTTTCTTT. Protein product: CASRAWSPAEAFF.

The chain is built from TRBV27 and TRBJ1-6; weak D call: TRBD1 (5 bases). V dropped 6 bases and J dropped 9 bases, with 18 bases sitting between them. The CDR3 totals 15 residues. Germline V lookup: CDR1 MNHEY, CDR2 SMNVEV (reference sequence). The CDR3 DNA is TGTGCCAGCAGCGTAACATGGCAGGGAAGTTCACCCCTCCACTTT. Translating it yields CASSVTWQGSSPLHF.

The CDR3 DNA follows: TGTGCCTGGGCAGACAGGAGCTCCTACGAGCAGTACTTC. This gives the protein CAWADRSSYEQYF. The chain combines TRBV30 with TRBJ2-7, with D tentatively TRBD1 (6 bases). Germline loops: CDR1 GTSNPN, CDR2 SVGIG (reference sequence). This CDR3 region has 13 residues. Between the trimmed V and J ends, which lost 5 bases and 0 bases, there was a span of 11 bases.

The chain carries TRBV9 and TRBJ1-2; 8 bases are shared with TRBD1. Germline V CDR1 and CDR2: SGDLS, YYNGEE. Losses at the gene ends were 0 bases for V and 13 bases for J; bases not matched to a gene: 8. The CDR3 has 13 residues. The CDR3 DNA follows: TGTGCCAGCAGCGTAGGGGTGGACAGGGCTTTCACCTTC. It codes for CASSVGVDRAFTF.

The gene calls are TRBV19 and TRBJ1-1; D is unclear. The CDR3 consists of 15 residues. The germline V and J ends were trimmed by 4 bases and 1 base, with 13 bases remaining between them. Germline-derived CDR1 and CDR2 are LNHDA and SQIVND (reference sequence). CDR3 region: CASSRLARKNTEAFF. DNA of the CDR3: TGTGCCAGTAGTAGACTGGCGAGAAAGAACACTGAAGCTTTCTTT.

V is TRBV29-1 and J is TRBJ1-4, with D possibly TRBD1 on 6 matching bases. V gave up 5 bases and J gave up 5 bases, with 12 bases separating them. The CDR3 is 13 amino acids. Looked up from germline, CDR1 is SQVTM and CDR2 is ANQGSEA. CDR3 in DNA: TGCAGCGTTATGCCAGGGGTAAATGAAAAACTGTTTTTT. Its protein product is CSVMPGVNEKLFF.